Below, one T cell receptor beta chain is given with its context. Antigen: not known. The sample belongs to a study of T cell responses to AZD1222 COVID-19 vaccine. Whole-study results and caveats: Repertoires were obtained only post-peak T cell response. Clonal diversity was possibly underestimated; the donors were predominantly white British and more often female. Nearly half of the spike-specific TCRs reportedly recognize variant regions that carry no mutations. Rises in breadth and depth of Spike-specific TCRs came after two AZD1222 doses.

Produced via immunoSEQ multiplex PCR; TCRdb's table is partial and in-frame only. The sample lists more than 70,000 clones; approximately 90% were seen once. The V and J ends lost 7 bases and 6 bases, in that order; junction bases with no gene match: 15. CDR1 and CDR2 (germline): LNHDA, SQIVND (reference sequence). The CDR3 is 18 residues long. The sequences come from peripheral blood, collected 28 days after the second AZD1222 dose. The clonotype originates from an adult who received the AZD1222 COVID-19 vaccine. This rearrangement joins TRBV19 to TRBJ2-3, with 14 positions matching TRBD2. CDR3 protein: CASTSPRGLAGVKDTQYF. CDR3 DNA: TGTGCCAGTACCTCACCCAGGGGACTAGCGGGAGTGAAGGATACGCAGTATTTT.